What follows is one T cell receptor beta chain and its context. The protocol was immunoSEQ multiplex PCR, while the TCRdb copy is restricted to in-frame clones and leaves out a portion. This sample has more than 150,000 clones; roughly 78% occur once, and the top ten carry under 3.5%. The sample comes from a study of blood T cell repertoires in COVID-19. The CDR3 is 16 residues long. V was pared by 3 bases and J by 3 bases, with 17 bases between. CDR1 is LNHDA and CDR2 is SQIVND in the germline V gene (reference sequence). This TCR was recovered from a woman over 75 with active or convalescent COVID-19. Sample: peripheral blood. The rearrangement joins TRBV19 to TRBJ1-2; perhaps TRBD1 as D (6 bases). The CDR3 loop is CASSIKGTGRDYGYTF. Written as DNA, the CDR3 is TGTGCCAGTAGTATTAAGGGAACAGGGCGAGACTATGGCTACACCTTC.